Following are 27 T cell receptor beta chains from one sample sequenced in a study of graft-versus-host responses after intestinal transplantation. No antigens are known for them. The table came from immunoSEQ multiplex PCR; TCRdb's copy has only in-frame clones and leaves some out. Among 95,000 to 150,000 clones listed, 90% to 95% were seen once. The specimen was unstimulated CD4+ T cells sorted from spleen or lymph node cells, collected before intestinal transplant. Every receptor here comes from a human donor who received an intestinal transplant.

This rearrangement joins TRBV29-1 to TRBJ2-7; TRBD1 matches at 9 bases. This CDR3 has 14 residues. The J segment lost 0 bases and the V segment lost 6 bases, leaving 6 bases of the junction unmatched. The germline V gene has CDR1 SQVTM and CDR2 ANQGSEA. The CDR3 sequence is CSVWTGDFSYEQYF. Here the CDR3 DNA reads TGCAGCGTCTGGACAGGGGATTTCTCCTACGAGCAGTACTTC.

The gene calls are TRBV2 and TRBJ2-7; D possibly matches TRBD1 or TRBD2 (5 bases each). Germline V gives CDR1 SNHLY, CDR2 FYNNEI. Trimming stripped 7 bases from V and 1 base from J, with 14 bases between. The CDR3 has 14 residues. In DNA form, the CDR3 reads TGTGCCAGCACCCGGGCCAGGGAGTCCTACGAGCAGTACTTC. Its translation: CASTRARESYEQYF.

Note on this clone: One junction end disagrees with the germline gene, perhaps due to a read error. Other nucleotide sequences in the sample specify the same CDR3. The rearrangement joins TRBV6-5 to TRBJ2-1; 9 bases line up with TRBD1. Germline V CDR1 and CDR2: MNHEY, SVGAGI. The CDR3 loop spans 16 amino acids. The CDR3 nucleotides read TGTGCTAGCAGTTTTTATGGGGACAGGGTCATCCATGAGCAGTTCTTC. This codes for CASSFYGDRVIHEQFF.

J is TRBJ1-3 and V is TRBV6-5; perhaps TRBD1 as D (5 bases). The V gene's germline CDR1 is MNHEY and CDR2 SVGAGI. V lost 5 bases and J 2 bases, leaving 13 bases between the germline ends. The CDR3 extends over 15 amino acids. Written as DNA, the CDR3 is TGTGCCAGCAGTCCGGCGGGGCGGCCTGGAAACACCATATATTTT. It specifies CASSPAGRPGNTIYF.

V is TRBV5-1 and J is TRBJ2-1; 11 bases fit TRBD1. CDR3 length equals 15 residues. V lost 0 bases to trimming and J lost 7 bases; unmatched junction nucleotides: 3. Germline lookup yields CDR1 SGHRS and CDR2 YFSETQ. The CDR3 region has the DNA TGCGCCAGCAGCTTGGGGGACAGGGGGATTAATGAGCAGTTCTTC. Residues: CASSLGDRGINEQFF.

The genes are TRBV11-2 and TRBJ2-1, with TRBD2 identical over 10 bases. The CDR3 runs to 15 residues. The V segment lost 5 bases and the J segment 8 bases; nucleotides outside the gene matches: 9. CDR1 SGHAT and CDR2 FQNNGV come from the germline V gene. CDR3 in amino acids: CASSVGAGGRDEQFF. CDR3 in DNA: TGTGCCAGCAGCGTAGGAGCGGGAGGGCGTGATGAGCAGTTCTTC. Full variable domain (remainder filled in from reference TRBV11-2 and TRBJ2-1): EAGVAQSPRYKIIEKRQSVAFWCNPISGHATLYWYQQILGQGPKLLIQFQNNGVVDDSQLPKDRFSAERLKGVDSTLKIQPAKLEDSAVYLCASSVGAGGRDEQFFGPGTRLTVL.

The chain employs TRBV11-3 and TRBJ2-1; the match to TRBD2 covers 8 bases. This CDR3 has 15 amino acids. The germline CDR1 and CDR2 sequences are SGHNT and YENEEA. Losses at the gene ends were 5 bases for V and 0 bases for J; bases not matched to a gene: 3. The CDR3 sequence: CASSKLAASYNEQFF. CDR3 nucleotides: TGTGCCAGCAGCAAACTAGCGGCCTCCTACAATGAGCAGTTCTTC.

The CDR3 DNA is TGTGCCAGCACCCGGGGTGGGACTAGCGGGAGCAATGAGCAGTTCTTC. Protein sequence: CASTRGGTSGSNEQFF. J is TRBJ2-1 and V is TRBV2; TRBD2 aligns across 14 bases. J gave up 6 bases and V 7 bases, and 8 bases lay outside the gene matches. Germline V gene sequence: CDR1 SNHLY, CDR2 FYNNEI. This CDR3 region has 16 residues. The full variable domain, rest sourced from reference TRBV2 and TRBJ2-1, is EPEVTQTPSHQVTQMGQEVILRCVPISNHLYFYWYRQILGQKVEFLVSFYNNEISEKSEIFDDQFSVERPDGSNFTLKIRSTKLEDSAMYFCASTRGGTSGSNEQFFGPGTRLTVL.

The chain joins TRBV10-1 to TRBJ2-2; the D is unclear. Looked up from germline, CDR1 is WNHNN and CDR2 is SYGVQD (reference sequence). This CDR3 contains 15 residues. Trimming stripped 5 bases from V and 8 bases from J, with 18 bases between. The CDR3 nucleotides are TGCGCCAGCAGTTGGCAACCAGATCCGACGGGGGAGCTGTTTTTT. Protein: CASSWQPDPTGELFF.

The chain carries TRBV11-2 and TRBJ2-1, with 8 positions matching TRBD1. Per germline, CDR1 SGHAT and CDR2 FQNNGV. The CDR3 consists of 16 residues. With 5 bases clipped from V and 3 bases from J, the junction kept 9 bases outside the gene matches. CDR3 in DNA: TGTGCCAGCAGCCAATGGAGGGACAGGTTCTACAATGAGCAGTTCTTC. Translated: CASSQWRDRFYNEQFF.

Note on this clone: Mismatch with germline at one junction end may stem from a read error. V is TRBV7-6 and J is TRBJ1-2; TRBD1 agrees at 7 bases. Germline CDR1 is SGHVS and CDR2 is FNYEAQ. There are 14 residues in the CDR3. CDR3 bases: TGTGCCAGCAGCCTAGCGCCAGGGGGTGAGGGCTACACCTTC. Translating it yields CASSLAPGGEGYTF.

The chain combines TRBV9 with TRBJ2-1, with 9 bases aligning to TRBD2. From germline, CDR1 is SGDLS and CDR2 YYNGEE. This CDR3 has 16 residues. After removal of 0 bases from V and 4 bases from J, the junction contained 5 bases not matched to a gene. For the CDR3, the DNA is TGTGCCAGCAGCGTAGGGGTGGCGGGAGGGTACAATGAGCAGTTCTTC. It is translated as CASSVGVAGGYNEQFF. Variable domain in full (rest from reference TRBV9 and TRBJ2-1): DSGVTQTPKHLITATGQRVTLRCSPRSGDLSVYWYQQSLDQGLQFLIQYYNGEERAKGNILERFSAQQFPDLHSELNLSSLELGDSALYFCASSVGVAGGYNEQFFGPGTRLTVL.

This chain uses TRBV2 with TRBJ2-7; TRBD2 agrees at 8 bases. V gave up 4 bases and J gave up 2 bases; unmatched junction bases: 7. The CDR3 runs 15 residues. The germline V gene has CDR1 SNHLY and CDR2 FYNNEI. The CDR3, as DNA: TGTGCCAGCAGTGCCGGGACTAGGGGCCCCTACGAGCAGTACTTC. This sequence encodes CASSAGTRGPYEQYF. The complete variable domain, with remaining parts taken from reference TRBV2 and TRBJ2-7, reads EPEVTQTPSHQVTQMGQEVILRCVPISNHLYFYWYRQILGQKVEFLVSFYNNEISEKSEIFDDQFSVERPDGSNFTLKIRSTKLEDSAMYFCASSAGTRGPYEQYFGPGTRLTVT.

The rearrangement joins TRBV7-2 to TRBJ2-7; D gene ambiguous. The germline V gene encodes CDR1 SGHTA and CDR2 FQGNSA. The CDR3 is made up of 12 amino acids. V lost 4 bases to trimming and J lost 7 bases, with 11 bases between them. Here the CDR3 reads CASSSTMGEQYF. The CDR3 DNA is TGTGCCAGCAGCTCTACTATGGGAGAGCAGTACTTC. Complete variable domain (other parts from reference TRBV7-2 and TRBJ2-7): GAGVSQSPSNKVTEKGKDVELRCDPISGHTALYWYRQSLGQGLEFLIYFQGNSAPDKSGLPSDRFSAERTGGSVSTLTIQRTQQEDSAVYLCASSSTMGEQYFGPGTRLTVT.

In DNA, the CDR3 is TGTGCCAGCAGTACAACCGGGACACAATATGGCTACACCTTC. It codes for CASSTTGTQYGYTF. The V call is TRBV27, the J call TRBJ1-2, with D possibly TRBD1 on 6 matching bases. This CDR3 is 14 amino acids long. The germline V and J ends were trimmed by 5 bases and 5 bases, with 15 bases remaining between them. Germline lookup yields CDR1 MNHEY and CDR2 SMNVEV (reference sequence).

In nucleotides, the CDR3 is TGTGCCAGCAGTAGGGCAGGCTTAGGATATTACTCTGGGGCCAACGTCCTGACTTTC. Its translation is CASSRAGLGYYSGANVLTF. The chain has TRBV9 and TRBJ2-6; D remains unclear. CDR1 SGDLS and CDR2 YYNGEE come from the germline V gene. The CDR3 consists of 19 residues. V was shortened by 5 bases and J by 0 bases, with 21 bases between the two germline ends.

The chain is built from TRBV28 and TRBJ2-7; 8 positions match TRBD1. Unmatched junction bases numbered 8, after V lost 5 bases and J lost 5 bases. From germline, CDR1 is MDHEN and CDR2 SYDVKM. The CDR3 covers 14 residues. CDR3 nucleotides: TGTGCCAGCAGTCCGGTTGCCAGGGGGCACGAGCAGTACTTC. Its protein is CASSPVARGHEQYF.

CDR3 bases: TGTGCCAGCAGTTACGGAGACGTCGCTTCGGGAAACACCATATATTTT. The encoded protein is CASSYGDVASGNTIYF. The chain carries TRBV6-5 and TRBJ1-3, with no clear D. The CDR3 totals 16 residues. V was pared by 2 bases and J by 4 bases, with 15 bases between. The germline gives CDR1 MNHEY, CDR2 SVGAGI.

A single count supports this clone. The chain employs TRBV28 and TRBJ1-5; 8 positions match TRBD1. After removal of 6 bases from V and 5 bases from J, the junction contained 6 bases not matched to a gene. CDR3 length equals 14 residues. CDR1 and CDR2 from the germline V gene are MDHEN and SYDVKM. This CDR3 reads CASSQDRVDQPQHF. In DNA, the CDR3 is TGTGCCAGCAGCCAGGACAGGGTCGATCAGCCCCAGCATTTT.

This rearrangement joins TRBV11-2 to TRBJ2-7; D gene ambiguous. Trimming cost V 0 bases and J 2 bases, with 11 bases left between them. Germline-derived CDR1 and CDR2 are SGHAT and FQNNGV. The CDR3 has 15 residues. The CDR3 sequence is CASSLDRNSAYEQYF. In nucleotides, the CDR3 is TGTGCCAGCAGCTTAGATCGGAACAGCGCCTACGAGCAGTACTTC.

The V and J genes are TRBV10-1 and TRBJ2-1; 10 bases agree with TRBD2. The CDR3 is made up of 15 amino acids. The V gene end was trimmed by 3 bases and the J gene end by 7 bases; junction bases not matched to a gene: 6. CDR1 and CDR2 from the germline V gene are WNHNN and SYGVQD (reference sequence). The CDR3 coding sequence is TGCGCCAGCAGTGATCCACTAGCGGGATTAAATGAGCAGTTCTTC. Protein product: CASSDPLAGLNEQFF.

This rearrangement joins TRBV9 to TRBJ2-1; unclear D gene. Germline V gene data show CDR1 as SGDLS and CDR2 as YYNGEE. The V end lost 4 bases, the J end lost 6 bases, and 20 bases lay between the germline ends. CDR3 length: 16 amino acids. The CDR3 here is CASSPTPGLRINEQFF. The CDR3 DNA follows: TGTGCCAGCAGCCCGACCCCCGGTCTCAGGATCAATGAGCAGTTCTTC.

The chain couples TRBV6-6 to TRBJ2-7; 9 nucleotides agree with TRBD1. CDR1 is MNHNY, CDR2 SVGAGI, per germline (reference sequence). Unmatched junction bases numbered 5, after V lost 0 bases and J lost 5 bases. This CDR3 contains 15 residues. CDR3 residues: CASSYSRDRANEQYF. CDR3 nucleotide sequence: TGTGCCAGCAGTTACTCTAGGGACAGGGCCAACGAGCAGTACTTC.

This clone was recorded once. In DNA, the CDR3 is TGTGCCAGCTCTCTTTGGGCTAATGGAAACACCATATATTTT. It encodes CASSLWANGNTIYF. The chain recombines TRBV5-5 with TRBJ1-3; unclear D gene. Germline loops: CDR1 SGHKS, CDR2 YYEKEE (reference sequence). V lost 7 bases and J lost 3, with 14 bases in between. The CDR3 is 14 amino acids.

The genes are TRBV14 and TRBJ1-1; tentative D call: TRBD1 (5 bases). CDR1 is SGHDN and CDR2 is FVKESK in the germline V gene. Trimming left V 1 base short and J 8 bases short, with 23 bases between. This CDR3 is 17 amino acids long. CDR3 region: CASSQGRGEWMRGEAFF. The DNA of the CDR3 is TGTGCCAGCAGCCAAGGAAGGGGCGAATGGATGCGGGGAGAAGCTTTCTTT.

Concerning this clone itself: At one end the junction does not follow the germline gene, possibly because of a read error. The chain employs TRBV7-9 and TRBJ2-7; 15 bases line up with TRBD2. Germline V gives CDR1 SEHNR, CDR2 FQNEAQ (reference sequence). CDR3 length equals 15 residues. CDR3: CASSFAGTSGRSIDF. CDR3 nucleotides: TGTGCCAGCAGCTTCGCCGGGACTAGCGGGAGGTCCATAGACTTC. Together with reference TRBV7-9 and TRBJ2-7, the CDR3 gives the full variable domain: DTGVSQNPRHKITKRGQNVTFRCDPISEHNRLYWYRQTLGQGPEFLTYFQNEAQLEKSRLLSDRFSAERPKGSFSTLEIQRTEQGDSAMYLCASSFAGTSGRSIDFGPGTRLTVT.

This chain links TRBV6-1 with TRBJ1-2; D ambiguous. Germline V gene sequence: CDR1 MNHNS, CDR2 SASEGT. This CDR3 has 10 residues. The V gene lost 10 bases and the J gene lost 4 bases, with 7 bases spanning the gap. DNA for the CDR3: TGTGCCACCAGGCGCTATGGCTACACCTTC. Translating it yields CATRRYGYTF.